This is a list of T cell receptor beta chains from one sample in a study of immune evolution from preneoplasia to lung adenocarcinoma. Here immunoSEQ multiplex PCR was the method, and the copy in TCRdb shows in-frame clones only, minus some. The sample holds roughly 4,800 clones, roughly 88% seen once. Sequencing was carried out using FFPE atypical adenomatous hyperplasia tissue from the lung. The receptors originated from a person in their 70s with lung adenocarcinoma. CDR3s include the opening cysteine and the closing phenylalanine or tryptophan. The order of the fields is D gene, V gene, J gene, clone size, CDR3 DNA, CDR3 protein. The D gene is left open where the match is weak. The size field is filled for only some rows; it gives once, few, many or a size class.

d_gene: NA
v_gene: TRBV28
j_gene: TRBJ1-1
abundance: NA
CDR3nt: TGTGCCAGCAGTTTATGGGTGGTGACCGGGGCGAACACTGAAGCTTTCTTT
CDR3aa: CASSLWVVTGANTEAFF

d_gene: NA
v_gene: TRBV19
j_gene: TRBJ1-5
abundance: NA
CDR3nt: TGTGCCAGTAGTGTGACAGGCAATCAGCCCCAGCATTTT
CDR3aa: CASSVTGNQPQHF

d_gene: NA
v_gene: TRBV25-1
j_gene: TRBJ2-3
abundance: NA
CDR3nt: TGTGCCAGCAGTTTGGGGATCGCTGGTGGTTTGGATACGCAGTATTTT
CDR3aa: CASSLGIAGGLDTQYF

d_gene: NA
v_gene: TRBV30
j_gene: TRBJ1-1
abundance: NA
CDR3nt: TGTGCCTGGAGTGTACACAGGGACACTGAAGCTTTCTTT
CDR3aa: CAWSVHRDTEAFF

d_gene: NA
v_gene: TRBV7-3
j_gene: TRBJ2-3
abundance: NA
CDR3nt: TGTGCCAGCAGCTCCAGCGCGATTTCTAGCACAGATACGCAGTATTTT
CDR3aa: CASSSSAISSTDTQYF

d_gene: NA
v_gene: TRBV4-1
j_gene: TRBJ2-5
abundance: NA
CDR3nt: TGCGCCAGCAGCCCCCGGCTACAAGAGACCCAGTACTTC
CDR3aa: CASSPRLQETQYF

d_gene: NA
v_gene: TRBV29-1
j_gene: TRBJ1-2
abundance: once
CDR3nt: TGCAGCGTTGAGGGACACTATGGCTACACCTTC
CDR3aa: CSVEGHYGYTF

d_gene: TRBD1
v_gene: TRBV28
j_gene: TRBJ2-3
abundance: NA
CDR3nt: TGTGCCAGTAAGGGGGCAGGGGACACAGATACGCAGTATTTT
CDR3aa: CASKGAGDTDTQYF

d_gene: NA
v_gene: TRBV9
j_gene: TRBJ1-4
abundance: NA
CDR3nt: TGTGCCAGCAGGCGGGAGTCAACTAATGAAAAACTGTTTTTT
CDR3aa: CASRRESTNEKLFF

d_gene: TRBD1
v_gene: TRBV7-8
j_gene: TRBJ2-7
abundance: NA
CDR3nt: TGTGCCAGCAGCCCACGGGACAGTTCCTACGAGCAGTACTTC
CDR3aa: CASSPRDSSYEQYF

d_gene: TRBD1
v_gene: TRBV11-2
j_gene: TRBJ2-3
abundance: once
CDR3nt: TGTGCCAGCAGCTCAACAGGGGGCACAGATACGCAGTATTTT
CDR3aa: CASSSTGGTDTQYF

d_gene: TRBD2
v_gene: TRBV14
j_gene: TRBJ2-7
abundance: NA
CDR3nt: TGTGCCAGCAGCCGAGATTCTAGCGGGAGGCCGAACTACGAGCAGTACTTC
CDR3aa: CASSRDSSGRPNYEQYF

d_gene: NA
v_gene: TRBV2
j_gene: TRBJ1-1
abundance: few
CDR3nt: TGTGCCAGCAGTGTTCGGGGTCCTGAAGCTTTCTTT
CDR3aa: CASSVRGPEAFF

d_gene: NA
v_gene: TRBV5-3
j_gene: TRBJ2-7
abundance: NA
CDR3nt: TGTGCCAGAAGCTTGGTCCGGGACCTCTCCTACGAGCAGTACTTC
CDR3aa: CARSLVRDLSYEQYF

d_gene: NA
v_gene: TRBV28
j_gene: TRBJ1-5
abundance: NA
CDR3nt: TGTGCCAGCAGTTTTCCCGAAGGGAGCAATCAGCCCCAGCATTTT
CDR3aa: CASSFPEGSNQPQHF

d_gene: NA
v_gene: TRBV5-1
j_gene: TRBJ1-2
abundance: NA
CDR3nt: TGCGCCAGCACTATTGGCAGGGGTGACGGCTACACCTTC
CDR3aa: CASTIGRGDGYTF

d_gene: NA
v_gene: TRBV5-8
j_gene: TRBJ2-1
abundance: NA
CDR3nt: TGTGCCAGCAGCTTGGTCGGAGACTACAATGAGCAGTTCTTC
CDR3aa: CASSLVGDYNEQFF

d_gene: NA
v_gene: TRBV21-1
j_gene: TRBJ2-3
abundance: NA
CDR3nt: TGTGCCAGCAGCAAAGGTGGAGGATGGGGCGCAGATACGCAGTATTTT
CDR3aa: CASSKGGGWGADTQYF

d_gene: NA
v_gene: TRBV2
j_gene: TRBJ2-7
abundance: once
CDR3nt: TGTGCCAGCAGTGAACTGTTAGGAATTGAGTACTTC
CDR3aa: CASSELLGIEYF

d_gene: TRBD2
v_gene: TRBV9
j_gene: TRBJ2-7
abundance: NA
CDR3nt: TGTGCCAGCAGCGGAGAACTAGCGGACGAGCAGTACTTC
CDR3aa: CASSGELADEQYF

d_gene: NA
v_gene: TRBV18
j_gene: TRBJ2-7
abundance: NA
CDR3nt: TGTGCCAGCTCCTCCGGGACCACCTCCTACGAGCAGTACTTC
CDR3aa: CASSSGTTSYEQYF

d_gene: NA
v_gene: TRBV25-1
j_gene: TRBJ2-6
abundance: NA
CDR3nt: TGTGCCACCTCAGGTACCGGGGCCAACGTCCTGACTTTC
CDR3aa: CATSGTGANVLTF

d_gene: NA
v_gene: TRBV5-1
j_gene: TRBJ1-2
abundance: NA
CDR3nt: TGCGCCAGCAGCCCCCCCCTTTTGGGACCGACGGCGAATGGCTACACCTTC
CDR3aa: CASSPPLLGPTANGYTF

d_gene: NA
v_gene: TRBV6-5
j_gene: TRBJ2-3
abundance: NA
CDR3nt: TGTGCCAGCAGTTACTCGAGTCCCCCGGGCGCAGATACGCAGTATTTT
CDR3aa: CASSYSSPPGADTQYF